These 32 T cell receptor beta chains share one sample of origin, sequenced in a study of early T cells in non-severe SARS-CoV-2 infection. A single record per CDR3 protein comes from TCRdb applying MiXCR to the 5' RACE reads. The sample has about 67,000 distinct CDR3 sequences; around 10% are singletons. The sequenced sample consisted of whole blood. These receptors were collected from an adult who was a healthcare worker with PCR-confirmed SARS-CoV-2 infection or an uninfected control (not recorded which).

This clonotype has more than one count but fewer than ten. This chain joins TRBV10-3 and TRBJ2-1; D is uncertain. V lost 2 bases, J lost 0 bases, and 8 bases lay in between. This CDR3 region has 15 residues. In germline, CDR1 is ENHRY, CDR2 SYGVKD. The CDR3, as DNA: TGTGCCATCAGTGAGCTAACTACCTCCTACAATGAGCAGTTCTTC. Protein: CAISELTTSYNEQFF.

Many counts were recorded for this clonotype. The V and J genes are TRBV20-1 and TRBJ2-1; D is tentatively TRBD1 or TRBD2 (5 bases each). Germline CDR1 DFQATT, CDR2 SNEGSKA (reference sequence). The CDR3 runs 14 residues. The V end lost 2 bases, the J end lost 4 bases, and 12 bases lay between the germline ends. The chain's CDR3 is CSARHGAVYNEQFF. CDR3 coding DNA: TGCAGTGCTAGACACGGGGCAGTATACAATGAGCAGTTCTTC.

This clonotype was found many times. CDR3 sequence: CASSQGFPGSKRQPQHF. The CDR3 region has the DNA TGTGCCAGCAGCCAAGGTTTTCCGGGAAGCAAGCGTCAGCCCCAGCATTTT. The V and J genes are TRBV3-1 and TRBJ1-5; D is unresolved. In germline, CDR1 is LGHDT, CDR2 YNNKEL (reference sequence). The CDR3 is made up of 17 amino acids. V lost 1 base to trimming and J lost 6 bases, with 19 bases between them.

In this sample, this clonotype turned up a few times. The V call is TRBV29-1, the J call TRBJ2-1; weak D call: TRBD2 (5 bases). The length of the CDR3 is 15 residues. CDR1 is SQVTM, CDR2 ANQGSEA, per germline. V was pared by 6 bases and J by 8 bases, with 23 bases between. The CDR3 loop reads CSVAPRAFSSDEQFF. The CDR3 DNA follows: TGCAGCGTGGCCCCGAGGGCCTTTTCAAGCGATGAGCAGTTCTTC.

The rearrangement uses TRBV7-9 and TRBJ1-5; D is unclear. Germline CDR1 and CDR2: SEHNR and FQNEAQ (reference sequence). The V end was cut by 3 bases, the J end by 4 bases, with 7 bases between. CDR3 length: 13 residues. For the CDR3, the DNA is TGTGCCAGCAGCTTGAAGGCTAATCAGCCCCAGCATTTT. It translates to CASSLKANQPQHF. Using reference TRBV7-9 and TRBJ1-5 for the parts outside the CDR3, the full variable domain is DTGVSQNPRHKITKRGQNVTFRCDPISEHNRLYWYRQTLGQGPEFLTYFQNEAQLEKSRLLSDRFSAERPKGSFSTLEIQRTEQGDSAMYLCASSLKANQPQHFGDGTRLSIL.

This clonotype has more than one count but fewer than ten. The chain joins TRBV11-2 to TRBJ2-1; the match to TRBD2 covers 8 bases. This CDR3 comprises 17 residues. Trimming took 5 bases from V and 7 from J; bases not matched to a gene: 16. Germline CDR1 and CDR2: SGHAT and FQNNGV. CDR3 loop: CASSVSPREGSLNEQFF. The CDR3, as DNA: TGTGCCAGCAGCGTATCTCCACGGGAGGGGTCGTTAAATGAGCAGTTCTTC. The whole variable domain, remainder taken from reference TRBV11-2 and TRBJ2-1, is EAGVAQSPRYKIIEKRQSVAFWCNPISGHATLYWYQQILGQGPKLLIQFQNNGVVDDSQLPKDRFSAERLKGVDSTLKIQPAKLEDSAVYLCASSVSPREGSLNEQFFGPGTRLTVL.

This clonotype was seen at least ten times. The chain recombines TRBV11-2 with TRBJ1-2; TRBD1 might be the D (6 bases). Germline assignment: CDR1 SGHAT and CDR2 FQNNGV. The CDR3 totals 13 residues. Trimming took off 5 bases at V and 8 bases at J, with 15 bases between the two ends. This chain's CDR3 is CASSRPDSSGYTF. DNA for the CDR3: TGTGCCAGCAGCCGACCGGACAGTTCAGGCTACACCTTC.

The sample holds many counts of this clonotype. The chain joins TRBV7-6 to TRBJ2-7; D might be TRBD1 (5 bases). CDR1 SGHVS and CDR2 FNYEAQ come from the germline V gene. The CDR3 length is 14 residues. V was pared by 3 bases and J by 2 bases, with 11 bases between. The CDR3, as DNA: TGTGCCAGCAGCTTCCTAGACAGCCCCTACGAGCAGTACTTC. Translating it yields CASSFLDSPYEQYF.

This clonotype appeared many times. The gene calls are TRBV5-6 and TRBJ1-2, with 8 bases lining up with TRBD1. From germline, CDR1 is SGHDT and CDR2 YYEEEE. CDR3 size: 16 residues. Trimming cost V 4 bases and J 5 bases; bases outside gene matches: 13. The CDR3 sequence: CASSPRTGTNSYGYTF. The CDR3 DNA is TGTGCCAGCAGCCCCCGGACAGGGACAAATTCATATGGCTACACCTTC.

This chain uses TRBV2 with TRBJ1-2, with a weak D call TRBD1 (6 bases). Per the germline V gene, CDR1 is SNHLY and CDR2 is FYNNEI. With 6 bases removed from V and 0 bases from J, the gap between germline ends came to 8 bases. This CDR3 is built from 13 residues. The CDR3 DNA sequence: TGTGCCAGCAGGAGACAGGCTAACTATGGCTACACCTTC. It encodes CASRRQANYGYTF.

The gene calls are TRBV5-5 and TRBJ2-7; the match to TRBD1 covers 10 bases. CDR1 is SGHKS and CDR2 is YYEKEE in the germline V gene (reference sequence). The CDR3 runs to 14 residues. The J segment lost 2 bases and the V segment lost 3 bases, leaving 2 bases of the junction unmatched. The CDR3 region has the DNA TGTGCCAGCAGCTCCGGGACAGGGGCCTACGAGCAGTACTTC. Its protein product is CASSSGTGAYEQYF.

This clonotype was seen ten or more times. The rearrangement uses TRBV5-5 and TRBJ2-1; D may be TRBD2 (7 bases). Germline V gene sequence: CDR1 SGHKS, CDR2 YYEKEE (reference sequence). Trimming took 6 bases from V and 7 from J, leaving 17 bases between them. The CDR3 loop spans 14 amino acids. The CDR3 sequence is CASTRGASLNEQFF. CDR3 DNA sequence: TGTGCCAGCACCCGGGGGGCTAGCCTGAATGAGCAGTTCTTC.

This clonotype was detected ten times or more. The genes are TRBV10-3 and TRBJ2-7; D possibly uses TRBD1 or TRBD2 (5 bases each). The CDR3 covers 12 residues. V lost 11 bases and J 5 bases, leaving 16 bases between the germline ends. Germline loops: CDR1 ENHRY, CDR2 SYGVKD. The CDR3 nucleotides read TGTGCCGCTAAAGGGCGAGGGGACGAGCAGTACTTC. The encoded protein is CAAKGRGDEQYF.

The gene calls are TRBV2 and TRBJ1-1, with a tentative D call TRBD1 (6 bases). The CDR3 is 14 amino acids. Germline CDR1 is SNHLY and CDR2 is FYNNEI. The V end lost 6 bases, the J end lost 0 bases, and 11 bases lay between the germline ends. CDR3 amino acids: CASRAGTLNTEAFF. For the CDR3, the DNA is TGTGCCAGCAGGGCCGGGACACTGAACACTGAAGCTTTCTTT.

This clonotype was seen repeatedly, ten times or more. The V call is TRBV30, the J call TRBJ2-2; no clear D. The CDR3 is made up of 13 amino acids. The V end was cut by 4 bases, the J end by 4 bases, with 10 bases between. Per germline, CDR1 GTSNPN and CDR2 SVGIG (reference sequence). CDR3 in amino acids: CAWTRGSTGELFF. CDR3 coding DNA: TGTGCCTGGACCCGCGGTAGCACCGGGGAGCTGTTTTTT. Variable domain in full (rest from reference TRBV30 and TRBJ2-2): SQTIHQWPATLVQPVGSPLSLECTVEGTSNPNLYWYRQAAGRGLQLLFYSVGIGQISSEVPQNLSASRPQDRQFILSSKKLLLSDSGFYLCAWTRGSTGELFFGEGSRLTVL.

This clonotype was detected many times. The chain is built from TRBV27 and TRBJ2-3; 8 bases fit TRBD2. This CDR3 is 13 amino acids long. Germline V CDR1 and CDR2: MNHEY, SMNVEV (reference sequence). V gave up 5 bases and J gave up 6 bases; unmatched junction bases: 4. The CDR3 region is CASSGLASDTQYF. The CDR3 region has the DNA TGTGCCAGCAGTGGACTAGCCTCGGATACGCAGTATTTT.

The V and J genes are TRBV12-3 or TRBV12-4 and TRBJ2-1; 9 bases line up with TRBD2. After removal of 1 base from V and 11 bases from J, the junction contained 6 bases not matched to a gene. The CDR3 runs to 14 residues. The chain's CDR3 is CASSLVRLAGKQFF. The CDR3 DNA follows: TGTGCCAGCAGTTTAGTCCGGCTAGCGGGAAAGCAGTTCTTC.

This clonotype was detected a few times. The V gene is TRBV7-9, the J gene TRBJ2-1; D is possibly TRBD1 (6 bases). Trimming took 0 bases from V and 3 from J, leaving 9 bases between them. The germline gives CDR1 SEHNR, CDR2 FQNEAQ (reference sequence). The CDR3 covers 15 residues. The CDR3 here is CASSLAQGLYNEQFF. The CDR3 coding sequence is TGTGCCAGCAGCTTAGCGCAGGGGCTCTACAATGAGCAGTTCTTC.

J is TRBJ2-1 and V is TRBV7-6; 12 nucleotides agree with TRBD2. V was clipped by 0 bases and J by 3 bases; unmatched bases: 6. The CDR3 length is 18 residues. From germline, CDR1 is SGHVS and CDR2 FNYEAQ. The CDR3 is CASSLATSGSKYYNEQFF. The CDR3 DNA follows: TGTGCCAGCAGCTTAGCGACTAGCGGGAGTAAATACTACAATGAGCAGTTCTTC.

This clonotype was counted at least ten times. The J gene is TRBJ1-4, the V gene TRBV3-1; 8 nucleotides line up with TRBD1. Losses at the gene ends were 1 base for V and 16 bases for J; bases not matched to a gene: 5. The germline CDR1 and CDR2 sequences are LGHDT and YNNKEL (reference sequence). The CDR3 loop spans 12 amino acids. CDR3 DNA sequence: TGTGCCAGCAGCCAAGGACAGGGGATAGGGTTTTTT. It is translated as CASSQGQGIGFF. Using reference TRBV3-1 and TRBJ1-4 for the parts outside the CDR3, the full variable domain is DTAVSQTPKYLVTQMGNDKSIKCEQNLGHDTMYWYKQDSKKFLKIMFSYNNKELIINETVPNRFSPKSPDKAHLNLHINSLELGDSAVYFCASSQGQGIGFFGSGTQLSVL.

This clonotype has at least ten counts. The chain joins TRBV20-1 to TRBJ2-7; perhaps TRBD2 as D (7 bases). The CDR3 is made up of 12 amino acids. V lost 6 bases and J lost 2, with 11 bases in between. Germline CDR1 reads DFQATT; CDR2 reads SNEGSKA (reference sequence). The CDR3: CSARGDTYEQYF. In DNA form, the CDR3 reads TGCAGTGCCCGGGGGGACACCTACGAGCAGTACTTC.

The sample holds many counts of this clonotype. V usage is TRBV11-2 and J usage is TRBJ2-7, with D tentatively TRBD1 (6 bases). V was trimmed by 3 bases and J by 3 bases, leaving 12 bases between them. This CDR3 contains 14 residues. CDR1 and CDR2 (germline): SGHAT, FQNNGV. CDR3 loop: CASSFGTSLYEQYF. The CDR3 nucleotides are TGTGCCAGCAGCTTCGGGACAAGCCTCTACGAGCAGTACTTC.

CDR3 amino acids: CATSLTGGMRGETQYF. DNA for the CDR3: TGCGCCACTTCACTCACAGGGGGCATGAGAGGAGAGACCCAGTACTTC. J is TRBJ2-5 and V is TRBV5-1; 9 positions match TRBD1. V trimming: 9 bases; J trimming: 4 bases; junction bases outside the gene matches: 16. Germline-derived CDR1 and CDR2 are SGHRS and YFSETQ. The CDR3 is 16 amino acids.

This clonotype was found a few times. The rearrangement joins TRBV7-2 to TRBJ1-5, with D perhaps TRBD1 (5 bases). The length of the CDR3 is 15 residues. Trimming shortened V by 0 bases and J by 4 bases, and 10 bases separated the two germline ends. Germline-derived CDR1 and CDR2 are SGHTA and FQGNSA. In DNA form, the CDR3 reads TGTGCCAGCAGCTTAGCCTGGGGGGGGAATCAGCCCCAGCATTTT. It is translated as CASSLAWGGNQPQHF.

This clonotype was seen many times. V is TRBV7-9 and J is TRBJ1-1, with a possible D match to TRBD1 (5 bases). The CDR3 covers 13 residues. Germline assignment: CDR1 SEHNR and CDR2 FQNEAQ (reference sequence). The germline V and J ends were trimmed by 5 bases and 7 bases, with 14 bases remaining between them. The CDR3 reads CASSPLGRDEAFF. The DNA for the CDR3 is TGTGCCAGCAGCCCCTTGGGACGGGATGAAGCTTTCTTT.

This clonotype was recorded many times. The rearrangement uses TRBV19 and TRBJ2-1, with TRBD2 matching over 9 bases. The CDR3 is 14 amino acids. V shed 7 bases, J shed 9 bases, and the junction held 10 bases outside the gene matches. From germline, CDR1 is LNHDA and CDR2 SQIVND (reference sequence). The CDR3 DNA is TGTGCCAGTATAAGTAGCGGGAGTGGGAGTGAGCAGTTCTTC. Translation gives CASISSGSGSEQFF. Filled out from reference TRBV19 and TRBJ2-1, the complete variable domain reads DGGITQSPKYLFRKEGQNVTLSCEQNLNHDAMYWYRQDPGQGLRLIYYSQIVNDFQKGDIAEGYSVSREKKESFPLTVTSAQKNPTAFYLCASISSGSGSEQFFGPGTRLTVL.

This clonotype showed up many times. The V and J genes are TRBV30 and TRBJ2-1; 10 bases match TRBD2. V shed 7 bases, J shed 8 bases, and the junction held 11 bases outside the gene matches. Looked up from germline, CDR1 is GTSNPN and CDR2 is SVGIG (reference sequence). This CDR3 is built from 14 residues. CDR3 nucleotide sequence: TGTGCCTCTGGGGGTGCTAGCGGGAGTTATGAGCAGTTCTTC. It yields the protein CASGGASGSYEQFF.

V usage is TRBV2 and J usage is TRBJ1-2, with unresolved D. The germline gives CDR1 SNHLY, CDR2 FYNNEI. Trimming took off 1 base at V and 2 bases at J, with 8 bases between the two ends. The CDR3 is made up of 14 amino acids. This CDR3 reads CASSEGPGNYGYTF. DNA for the CDR3: TGTGCCAGCAGTGAAGGTCCGGGCAACTATGGCTACACCTTC.

This clonotype was seen ten or more times. This chain connects TRBV30 to TRBJ2-3; D is uncertain. The V end was cut by 0 bases, the J end by 6 bases, with 10 bases between. From germline, CDR1 is GTSNPN and CDR2 SVGIG (reference sequence). The length of the CDR3 is 13 residues. Here the CDR3 reads CAWSVQLADTQYF. The CDR3 coding sequence is TGTGCCTGGAGTGTACAGCTGGCTGATACGCAGTATTTT.

This clonotype was recorded a few times. Compared with germline, one end of the junction differs, possibly owing to a read error. The V call is TRBV7-7, the J call TRBJ2-2; no firm D call. Germline V gives CDR1 SSHAT, CDR2 FNYEAQ (reference sequence). This CDR3 has 15 residues. The CDR3 is CASSYTDVSTGELFF. The CDR3 nucleotides read TGTGCTAGCAGCTACACAGACGTCTCCACCGGGGAGCTGTTTTTT.

This clonotype was seen many times. The chain is built from TRBV18 and TRBJ2-1, with D perhaps assigned TRBD1 or TRBD2 (5 bases each). Looked up from germline, CDR1 is KGHSH and CDR2 is LQKENI. This CDR3 region has 18 residues. The V end lost 3 bases, the J end lost 5 bases, and 23 bases lay between the germline ends. The CDR3 DNA sequence: TGTGCCAGCTCACCGGTTTGGGTCGGGGCCCTCTCTGACAATGAGCAGTTCTTC. Its protein is CASSPVWVGALSDNEQFF.

This clonotype was picked up many times. The chain joins TRBV7-3 to TRBJ2-1; D is undetermined. The germline V and J ends were trimmed by 2 bases and 3 bases, with 8 bases remaining between them. Per germline, CDR1 SGHTA and CDR2 FQGTGA. The CDR3 runs 14 residues. The CDR3 nucleotides are TGTGCCAGCAGCTTACTGGAGATCTACAATGAGCAGTTCTTC. Amino acid sequence: CASSLLEIYNEQFF.